Detailed here is one T cell receptor beta chain. These data originate in a study of human T cells and chemical hapten exposure. TCRdb used MiXCR to reprocess the RACE reads, holding one entry per CDR3 protein. The data contain more than 250,000 distinct CDR3 sequences, approximately 8.6% of them singletons. The CDR3 runs 14 residues. The V and J ends lost 2 bases and 8 bases respectively, with 15 bases between them. CDR1 and CDR2 (germline): KGHSH, LQKENI. Regarding time point: pre-sensitization, week 0. The treatment was: therapeutic diphenylcyclopropenone sensitization with weekly scalp DPC. Alopecia patients deemed DPC-suitable, aged 18 to 70, excluding pregnancy.

The chain has TRBV18 and TRBJ1-2, with D possibly being TRBD1 (6 bases). This specimen consisted of whole blood, obtained in connection with sensitization to the hapten diphenylcyclopropenone (DPC). This receptor was identified in a woman in her forties with alopecia areata. Some clones in this sample may be carry-over from other donors' samples. The CDR3 coding sequence is TGTGCCAGCTCACCAGTCGGGACATTTGGAGGCTACACCTTC. As protein: CASSPVGTFGGYTF. Combining the CDR3 with reference TRBV18 and TRBJ1-2 gives the whole variable domain NAGVMQNPRHLVRRRGQEARLRCSPMKGHSHVYWYRQLPEEGLKFMVYLQKENIIDESGMPKERFSAEFPKEGPSILRIQQVVRGDSAAYFCASSPVGTFGGYTFGSGTRLTVV.